Here is one T cell receptor beta chain with its context. The junction differs from germline at one of its ends, possibly a read error. These data are taken from a study of tumor and adjacent non-tumor tissue in lung cancer. Study details: Histology: under 15 adenocarcinoma, a couple of squamous cell carcinoma, 1 small cell lung cancer.

TCRbeta libraries were built with three rounds of nested PCR, modified from ARM-PCR. TCRdb called the multiplex PCR reads again in MiXCR, with one record for every CDR3 protein. The sample consists of 60,000 to 85,000 distinct CDR3 sequences, more than 65% of them appearing once. RNA was extracted from bulk tissue without any cell sorting. The normal lung tissue was taken more than 3 cm from the tumor edge. Sequencing input: distant non-tumor lung tissue. The TCR sequence derives from a man aged 55 to 70 with non-small cell lung cancer.

CDR3 nucleotide sequence: TGCAGCGTTGAAAATCGCGCAGGGCCTGGGGCCAACGTCCAGACTTTC. Translation gives CSVENRAGPGANVQTF. The rearrangement links TRBV29-1 to TRBJ2-6; a possible D gene is TRBD1 (5 bases). The length of the CDR3 is 16 residues. The germline V gene encodes CDR1 SQVTM and CDR2 ANQGSEA.